This TCR beta chain was sequenced for a study of T cells expressing NK-cell markers. Points from the study as a whole: Among a few donors, these clonotypes also ranked first in the CD3+CD56-NKG2C+ fraction.

On this clonotype itself: No antigen is known for it.

Production of TCR beta cDNA relied on 5'RACE template switching with UMIs. TCRdb reanalyzed the 5' RACE reads, giving one entry per CDR3 protein sequence and no DNA. The sample table sets out 350,000 to 400,000 distinct CDR3 sequences. CDR1 is SGHRS and CDR2 is YFSETQ in the germline V gene. The CDR3 is 16 amino acids. This clonotype was sampled from a woman aged 45 to 65 in good health. The specimen was blood T cells: a sorted CD56 or NKG2C T cell subset, CD4+ or CD8+ T cells, or bulk PBMC T cells (not recorded which). This chain connects TRBV5-1 to TRBJ2-1; without DNA, the TCRdb call of TRBD1 cannot be checked. CDR3 sequence reads: CASTPWTGEQYNEQFF.